Listed below are T cell receptor beta chains from one sample, sequenced in a study of T cell repertoires in cytomegalovirus infection. TCRdb processed the reads anew with MiXCR; each CDR3 protein has one entry. The sample holds around 740,000 distinct CDR3 sequences, 35% to 45% seen once. Sequenced input: PBMCs. All receptors come from a human donor in good health (CMV status not recorded). Some clones in this sample may be carry-over from other donors' samples. The CDR3 runs from the conserved cysteine through the conserved F or W. The D gene is left open where the match is weak. Clone size is stated in some rows and not others, as once, few, many or a class when expanded.

>NA|14|TRBJ1-2|many|TRBV19
CASTRAGIGYGYTF
TGTGCCAGTACCCGCGCGGGAATAGGCTATGGCTACACCTTC
>TRBD2|20|TRBJ2-1|few|TRBV18
CASSQVAGEMLARSYNEQFF
TGTGCCAGCTCACAGGTAGCGGGAGAGATGTTGGCCCGCTCCTACAATGAGCAGTTCTTC
>TRBD2|15|TRBJ2-1|many|TRBV19
CASSTTSGSSNEQFF
TGTGCCAGTAGTACAACTAGCGGGAGTTCGAATGAGCAGTTCTTC
>NA|14|TRBJ2-2|few|TRBV2
CARAGGPNTGELFF
TGTGCCAGGGCCGGGGGCCCGAACACCGGGGAGCTGTTTTTT
>TRBD2|17|TRBJ2-3|many|TRBV28
CASSLSRSGSFPDTQYF
TGTGCCAGCAGTTTAAGTCGGAGCGGGAGTTTCCCAGATACGCAGTATTTT
>NA|14|TRBJ1-1|few|TRBV5-1
CASSGEEWNTEAFF
TGCGCCAGCAGCGGGGAAGAATGGAACACTGAAGCTTTCTTT
>NA|16|TRBJ1-1|few|TRBV19
CASNTLWGRANTEAFF
TGTGCCAGTAATACCCTCTGGGGCAGAGCGAACACTGAAGCTTTCTTT
>TRBD2|14|TRBJ2-3|few|TRBV6-1
CASSIGGYTDTQYF
TGTGCCAGCAGTATCGGGGGGTACACAGATACGCAGTATTTT
>TRBD1|15|TRBJ2-2|few|TRBV7-9
CASSGQGARTGELFF
TGTGCCAGCAGCGGACAGGGGGCTCGGACCGGGGAGCTGTTTTTT
>TRBD1|17|TRBJ1-2|NA|TRBV27
CASSPPTMQGAFSGYTF
TGTGCCAGCAGTCCCCCTACCATGCAGGGGGCTTTTTCGGGCTACACCTTC
>NA|11|TRBJ2-7|once|TRBV20-1
CSAPSTYEQYF
TGCAGTGCTCCCAGTACCTACGAGCAGTACTTC
>NA|15|TRBJ1-4|few|TRBV11-1
CASSLRRPTNEKLFF
TGTGCCAGCAGCTTACGACGACCAACTAATGAAAAACTGTTTTTT
>NA|16|TRBJ1-3|NA|TRBV5-1
CASSTWTARLENTIYF
TGCGCCAGCAGCACCTGGACAGCTAGGTTGGAAAACACCATATATTTT
>NA|14|TRBJ1-1|NA|TRBV28
CASIHSQVNTEAFF
TGTGCCAGCATTCATAGTCAGGTGAACACTGAAGCTTTCTTT
>NA|14|TRBJ1-1|NA|TRBV5-1
CASSWMGQNTEAFF
TGCGCCAGCAGCTGGATGGGGCAAAACACTGAAGCTTTCTTT
>NA|16|TRBJ2-7|once|TRBV7-2
CASSSRGLPVSYEQYF
TGTGCAAGCAGCTCGCGAGGACTGCCGGTTAGCTACGAGCAGTACTTC
>NA|18|TRBJ1-4|many|TRBV12-3/TRBV12-4
CASSLWGWALNSNEKLFF
TGTGCCAGCAGTTTATGGGGATGGGCCCTCAACTCTAATGAAAAACTGTTTTTT
>TRBD1|15|TRBJ1-2|NA|TRBV19
CASSGNRGTNYCYTF
TGTGCCAGTAGTGGAAACAGGGGGACCAACTATTGCTACACCTTC
>NA|15|TRBJ2-7|NA|TRBV5-1
CASSPPLPDTQGQYF
TGCGCCAGCAGCCCACCCCTCCCGGACACCCAGGGGCAGTACTTC
>TRBD2|12|TRBJ2-4|NA|TRBV2
CASWREENIQYF
TGTGCCAGCTGGCGGGAGGAAAACATTCAGTACTTC
>NA|15|TRBJ2-7|NA|TRBV19
CASRHRPGEVYEQYF
TGTGCCAGTAGACACAGGCCCGGGGAGGTCTACGAGCAGTACTTC
>TRBD2|16|TRBJ2-1|few|TRBV20-1
CSARDYGGSSYNEQFF
TGCAGTGCTAGAGATTACGGCGGGAGCTCCTACAATGAGCAGTTCTTC
>TRBD1|12|TRBJ1-1|many|TRBV7-8
CASSPGQEEAFF
TGTGCCAGCAGCCCGGGACAGGAGGAAGCTTTCTTT
>TRBD2|15|TRBJ2-5|once|TRBV19
CASILTGGAMETQYF
TGTGCCAGTATCCTGACGGGGGGGGCTATGGAGACCCAGTACTTC
>TRBD1|16|TRBJ2-3|NA|TRBV10-3
CAISDLRRDRMDTQYF
TGTGCCATCAGTGACCTACGAAGGGACAGAATGGATACGCAGTATTTT
>TRBD2|15|TRBJ2-7|NA|TRBV9
CASSVEAGWVYEQYF
TGTGCCAGCAGCGTAGAAGCGGGATGGGTCTACGAGCAGTACTTC
>NA|14|TRBJ1-1|many|TRBV7-6
CASSLGVGGTEAFF
TGTGCCAGCAGCTTAGGCGTAGGGGGGACTGAAGCTTTCTTT
>TRBD1|18|TRBJ1-5|NA|TRBV7-6
CASSPTPRRGQGNQPQHF
TGTGCCAGCAGCCCTACCCCGCGGCGGGGACAGGGAAATCAGCCCCAGCATTTT
>NA|17|TRBJ2-7|NA|TRBV7-6
CASSLARGGRDIDEQYF
TGTGCCAGCAGCTTAGCGCGTGGGGGGAGGGACATCGACGAGCAGTACTTC
>NA|18|TRBJ2-4|many|TRBV7-8
CASSLAPTTIIAKNIQYF
TGTGCCAGCAGCTTAGCCCCAACGACAATAATAGCCAAAAACATTCAGTACTTC
>NA|20|TRBJ1-5|NA|TRBV7-2
CASSLDNGPGALGSNQPQHF
TGTGCCAGCAGCTTAGATAATGGCCCAGGGGCCCTCGGGAGCAATCAGCCCCAGCATTTT
>NA|15|TRBJ2-4|NA|TRBV10-3
CAISESWGPGNIQYF
TGTGCCATCAGTGAGTCTTGGGGGCCTGGAAACATTCAGTACTTC
>NA|15|TRBJ1-6|few|TRBV7-9
CASSPVGGQNSPLHF
TGTGCCAGCAGCCCCGTCGGGGGTCAAAATTCACCCCTCCACTTT
>TRBD2|16|TRBJ2-5|NA|TRBV7-2
CASSLMLAGTQETQYF
TGTGCCAGCAGCCTAATGCTAGCGGGGACCCAAGAGACCCAGTACTTC
>NA|12|TRBJ1-4|few|TRBV12-3/TRBV12-4
CASSRDMEKLFF
TGTGCCAGCAGCCGAGACATGGAAAAACTGTTTTTT
>NA|12|TRBJ2-7|many|TRBV7-2
CASSSRGYEQYF
TGTGCCAGCAGCTCCAGGGGATACGAGCAGTACTTC
>NA|13|TRBJ2-3|few|TRBV19
CASSIDRADTQYF
TGTGCCAGTAGTATTGACCGGGCAGATACGCAGTATTTT
>TRBD2|19|TRBJ2-6|NA|TRBV10-3
CATGGAFGDDRSGANVLTF
TGTGCCACCGGGGGGGCATTTGGAGATGACCGCTCTGGGGCCAACGTCCTGACTTTC
>TRBD1|13|TRBJ2-3|once|TRBV7-3
CASSANRGDTQYF
TGTGCCAGCAGCGCCAACAGGGGGGATACGCAGTATTTT